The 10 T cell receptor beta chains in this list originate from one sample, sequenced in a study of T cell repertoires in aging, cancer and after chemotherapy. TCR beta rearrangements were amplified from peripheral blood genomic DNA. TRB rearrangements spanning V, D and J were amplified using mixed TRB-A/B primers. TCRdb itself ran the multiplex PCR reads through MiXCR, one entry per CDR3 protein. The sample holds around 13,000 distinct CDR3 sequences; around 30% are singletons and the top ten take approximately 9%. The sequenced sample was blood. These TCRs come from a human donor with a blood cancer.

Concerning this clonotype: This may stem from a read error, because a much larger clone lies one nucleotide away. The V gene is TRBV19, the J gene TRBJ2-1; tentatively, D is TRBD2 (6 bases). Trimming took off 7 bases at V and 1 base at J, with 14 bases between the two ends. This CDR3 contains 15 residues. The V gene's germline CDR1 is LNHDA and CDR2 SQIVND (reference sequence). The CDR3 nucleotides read TGTGCCAGTACCGACTTTGCGGGATCCTACAATGAGCAGTTCTTC. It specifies CASTDFAGSYNEQFF.

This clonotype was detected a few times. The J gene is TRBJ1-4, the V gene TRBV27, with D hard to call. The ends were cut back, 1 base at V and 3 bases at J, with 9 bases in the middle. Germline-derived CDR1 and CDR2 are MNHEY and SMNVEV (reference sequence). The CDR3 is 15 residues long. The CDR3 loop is CASSLLEGSNEKLFF. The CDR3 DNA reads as TGTGCCAGCAGTTTATTAGAGGGTTCTAATGAAAAACTGTTTTTT.

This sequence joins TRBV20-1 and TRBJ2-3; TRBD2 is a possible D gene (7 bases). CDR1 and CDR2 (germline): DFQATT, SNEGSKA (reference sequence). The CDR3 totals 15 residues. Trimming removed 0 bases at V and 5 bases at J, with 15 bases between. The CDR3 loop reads CSARDPGGAGDTQYF. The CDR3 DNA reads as TGCAGTGCTAGAGATCCGGGGGGCGCGGGAGATACGCAGTATTTT.

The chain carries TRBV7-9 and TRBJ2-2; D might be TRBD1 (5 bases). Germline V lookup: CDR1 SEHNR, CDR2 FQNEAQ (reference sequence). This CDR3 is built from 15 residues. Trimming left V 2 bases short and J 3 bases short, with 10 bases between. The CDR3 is CASSLRVRDTGELFF. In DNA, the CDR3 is TGTGCCAGCAGCTTAAGGGTCAGGGACACCGGGGAGCTGTTTTTT.

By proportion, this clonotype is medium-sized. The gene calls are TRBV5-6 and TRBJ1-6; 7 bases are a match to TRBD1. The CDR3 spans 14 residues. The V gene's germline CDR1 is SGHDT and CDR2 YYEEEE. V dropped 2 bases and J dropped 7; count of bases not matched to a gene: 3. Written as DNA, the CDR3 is TGTGCCAGCAGCTTCACAGGGGTGAATTCACCCCTCCACTTT. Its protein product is CASSFTGVNSPLHF.

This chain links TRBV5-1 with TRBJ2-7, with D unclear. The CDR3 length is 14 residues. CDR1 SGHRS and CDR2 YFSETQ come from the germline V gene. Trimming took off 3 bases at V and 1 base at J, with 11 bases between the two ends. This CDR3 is CASSSSGLSYEQYF. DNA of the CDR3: TGCGCCAGCAGCTCTTCGGGTTTATCCTACGAGCAGTACTTC.

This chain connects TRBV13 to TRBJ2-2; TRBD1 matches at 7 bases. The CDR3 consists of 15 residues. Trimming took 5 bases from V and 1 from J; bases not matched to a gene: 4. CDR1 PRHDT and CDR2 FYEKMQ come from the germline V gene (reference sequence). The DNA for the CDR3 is TGTGCCAGCAGCCGTGACAGGGAGAACACCGGGGAGCTGTTTTTT. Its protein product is CASSRDRENTGELFF. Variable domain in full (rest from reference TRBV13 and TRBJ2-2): AAGVIQSPRHLIKEKRETATLKCYPIPRHDTVYWYQQGPGQDPQFLISFYEKMQSDKGSIPDRFSAQQFSDYHSELNMSSLELGDSALYFCASSRDRENTGELFFGEGSRLTVL.

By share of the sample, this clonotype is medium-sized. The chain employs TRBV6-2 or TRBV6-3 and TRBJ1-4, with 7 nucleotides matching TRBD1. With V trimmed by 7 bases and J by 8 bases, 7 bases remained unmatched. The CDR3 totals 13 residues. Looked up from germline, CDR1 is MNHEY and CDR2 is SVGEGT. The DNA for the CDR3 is TGTGCCAGCACCCGACAGGGCGGGGAAAAACTGTTTTTT. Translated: CASTRQGGEKLFF.

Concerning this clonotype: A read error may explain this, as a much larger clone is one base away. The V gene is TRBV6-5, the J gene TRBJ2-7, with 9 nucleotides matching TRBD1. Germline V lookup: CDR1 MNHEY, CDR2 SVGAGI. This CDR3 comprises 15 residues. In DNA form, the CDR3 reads TGTGCCAGCATTTACAAGGGGACAGGGATCTACGAGCAGTACTTC. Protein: CASIYKGTGIYEQYF.

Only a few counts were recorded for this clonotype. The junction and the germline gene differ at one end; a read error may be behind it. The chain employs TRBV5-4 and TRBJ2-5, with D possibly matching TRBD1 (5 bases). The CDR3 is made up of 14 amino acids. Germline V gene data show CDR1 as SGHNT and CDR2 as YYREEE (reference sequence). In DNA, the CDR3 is TGTGCCAGCAGCTTGGGGGGCTTCCAAGGGACCCAGTACTTC. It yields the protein CASSLGGFQGTQYF.